This TCR beta chain appears in the sequencing data of a study of T cell changes during pregnancy in multiple sclerosis. Measured with immunoSEQ multiplex PCR; TCRdb has only the in-frame clones, and not every one. The sample carries about 100,000 clones, approximately 93% recorded once. The V end was cut by 2 bases, the J end by 7 bases, with 12 bases between. This CDR3 is 13 amino acids long. The germline CDR1 and CDR2 sequences are MNHEY and SMNVEV (reference sequence). The V call is TRBV27, the J call TRBJ2-7; D is possibly TRBD1 (6 bases). This TCR was recovered from a female donor with multiple sclerosis, enrolled in a pregnancy study. This material consisted of peripheral blood, taken after pregnancy. The CDR3 protein is CASSLNTGMEQYF. CDR3 bases: TGTGCCAGCAGTTTAAATACAGGGATGGAGCAGTACTTC.